This is a list of T cell receptor beta chains from one sample in a study of T cells in Graves' hyperthyroidism and ophthalmopathy. TCRdb recomputed calls from the multiplex PCR reads with MiXCR, one row per CDR3 protein. The sample yields roughly 420,000 distinct CDR3 sequences, around 14% seen once. Specimen: blood. The receptors come from a woman younger than 35 with Graves' hyperthyroidism. Both conserved end residues are part of each CDR3. Fields, in order: V gene, J gene, clone size, D gene, CDR3 DNA, CDR3 protein. D genes are given only for firm matches. Not every row has a clone size; where given, it reads once, few, many or a size class.

>TRBV20-1|TRBJ2-7|many|.
TGCAGTGCATCCGGGACTGGATCCTACGAGCAGTACTTC
CSASGTGSYEQYF
>TRBV27|TRBJ2-7|many|.
TGTGCCAGCAGTTTGATGGTCTCGGGGGACAGTTTTTTCTCCTACGAGCAGTACTTC
CASSLMVSGDSFFSYEQYF
>TRBV5-1|TRBJ2-7|.|TRBD1
TGCGCCAGCAGCTTTTCTAACGCCACGGGACAGGGGACGTACGAGCAGTACTTC
CASSFSNATGQGTYEQYF
>TRBV18|TRBJ2-5|few|.
TGTGCCAGCTCACCACCGGGCGGGGAAGAGACCCAGTACTTC
CASSPPGGEETQYF
>TRBV18|TRBJ2-1|many|TRBD1
TGTGCCAGCTCACCGAAGACAGGGGATTACAATGAGCAGTTCTTC
CASSPKTGDYNEQFF
>TRBV7-2|TRBJ2-2|few|.
TGTGCCAGCAGCCCCCGGCCCGGCGGCACCGGGGAGCTGTTTTTT
CASSPRPGGTGELFF
>TRBV6-1|TRBJ2-3|many|.
TGTGCCAGCAAAACGGGACAATATACAGATACGCAGTATTTT
CASKTGQYTDTQYF
>TRBV11-2|TRBJ1-1|many|TRBD1
TGTGCCAGCAGCTCCCGACAGGGGAGCACTGAAGCTTTCTTT
CASSSRQGSTEAFF
>TRBV3-1|TRBJ2-7|.|TRBD2
TGTGCCAGCAGCCACGGACTAGCGGGAGGGCCATACGAGCAGTACTTC
CASSHGLAGGPYEQYF
>TRBV24-1|TRBJ1-2|.|.
TGTGCCACCAGTGATTGGAGGGGCTATGGCTACACCTTC
CATSDWRGYGYTF
>TRBV20-1|TRBJ2-5|.|TRBD1
TGCAGTGCTAGAGGTGGGGACAGGGCCTTTGGAGAGACCCAGTACTTC
CSARGGDRAFGETQYF
>TRBV27|TRBJ1-1|few|TRBD1
TGTGCCAGCAGTTTATCGGACAGGGTGGTCACTGAAGCTTTCTTT
CASSLSDRVVTEAFF
>TRBV5-1|TRBJ2-3|many|TRBD2
TGCGCCAGCAGCTCGCGGACTAGCGGGGCCCTTAGCACAGATACGCAGTATTTT
CASSSRTSGALSTDTQYF
>TRBV29-1|TRBJ2-7|.|TRBD1
TGCAGCGCGCGGACAGGGGGCTCCTACGAGCAGTACTTC
CSARTGGSYEQYF
>TRBV6-2/TRBV6-3|TRBJ2-7|few|.
TGTGCCAGCACCGAAACGGAGGGGGTAACCTACGAGCAGTACTTC
CASTETEGVTYEQYF
>TRBV12-3/TRBV12-4|TRBJ1-2|many|.
TGTGCCAGCAGCACACGGGATAACTATGGCTACACCTTC
CASSTRDNYGYTF
>TRBV4-1|TRBJ1-2|.|TRBD1
TGCGCCAGCAGCAACCTGGACAGGAAAAACTATGGCTACACCTTC
CASSNLDRKNYGYTF
>TRBV11-2|TRBJ1-2|many|.
TGTGCCAGCAGCTTAGGTGTGGGCTACACCTTC
CASSLGVGYTF
>TRBV12-3/TRBV12-4|TRBJ1-2|many|.
TGTGCCAGCTCCGAGGGGGGCATAGGCTACACCTTC
CASSEGGIGYTF
>TRBV6-1|TRBJ2-2|.|.
TGTGCCAGCAGGGTTAAAGGCCCAACGGGAGCCGGGGAGCTGTTTTTT
CASRVKGPTGAGELFF
>TRBV11-1|TRBJ2-7|many|.
TGTGCCAGCAGCTTATCTTTCGCCGAGCAGTACTTC
CASSLSFAEQYF
>TRBV4-1|TRBJ1-4|.|TRBD1
TGCGCCAGCAGCCAAGATATGGCGGGACAGGGGAGAGAAAAACTGTTTTTT
CASSQDMAGQGREKLFF
>TRBV5-1|TRBJ1-5|many|.
TGCGCCAGCAGCTTGGGGGATACAGGGCTGAGCAATCAGCCCCAGCATTTT
CASSLGDTGLSNQPQHF
>TRBV20-1|TRBJ2-7|many|TRBD1
TGCAGTGCTAGGGAAGAAGGACAGGGATACGAGCAGTACTTC
CSAREEGQGYEQYF
>TRBV28|TRBJ1-3|few|.
TGTGCCAGCACCCTCGGGGGAATTGGAAACACCATATATTTT
CASTLGGIGNTIYF
>TRBV4-2|TRBJ2-1|many|.
TGTGCCAGCAGCCAAGATGACCCAGCCAAATACAATGAGCAGTTCTTC
CASSQDDPAKYNEQFF
>TRBV28|TRBJ1-5|many|TRBD1
TGTGCCAGCAGTTTAAGTCCCGGACAGGGTGGCAATCAGCCCCAGCATTTT
CASSLSPGQGGNQPQHF
>TRBV6-1|TRBJ2-1|once|TRBD2
TGTGCCAGCAAACTAGCGGGAGGTCGGAATGAGCAGTTCTTC
CASKLAGGRNEQFF
>TRBV20-1|TRBJ1-3|many|.
TGCAGTGCCGCCCCGGGGCCTAGCTCTGGAAACACCATATATTTT
CSAAPGPSSGNTIYF